This TCR beta chain was profiled in a study of T cell responses to AZD1222 COVID-19 vaccine. General study findings and limits: Spike-specific TCRs gained breadth and depth after people received two AZD1222 doses. Clonal diversity may have been underestimated, and the donors were mostly white British, with more females than males. After the peak T cell response, and only then, were repertoires sampled.

As for this clone: Antigen specificity is unknown.

The protocol was immunoSEQ multiplex PCR, while the TCRdb copy is restricted to in-frame clones and leaves out a portion. This table holds about 39,000 clones, 88% found once. This CDR3 has 15 residues. Looked up from germline, CDR1 is SGHRS and CDR2 is YFSETQ. V lost 2 bases and J lost 4; bases outside the gene matches: 2. This rearrangement joins TRBV5-1 to TRBJ2-2; TRBD2 matches 10 bases. The specimen was peripheral blood, collected 28 days after the second dose of the MenACWY control vaccine. The origin of this receptor is an adult who received the MenACWY meningococcal vaccine as a control. The CDR3 region is CASSLRLAGTGELFF. In DNA, the CDR3 is TGCGCCAGCAGCTTAAGACTAGCGGGCACCGGGGAGCTGTTTTTT.